One and the same sample provided the 8 T cell receptor beta chains below, sequenced in a study of T cells after yellow fever vaccination (dated by TCRdb to the late 2010s). What this sample's treatment or condition label stands for: live attenuated yellow fever vaccine strain. Library creation used 5' RACE. These reads were obtained on an Illumina HiSeq 2500. TCRdb itself trimmed the public reads at Q25 with fastp, ran MiXCR and retained productive beta chains. For every CDR3 protein sequence, its rows merge into one entry that carries the most common genes and DNA. In this sample the table shows a few hundred thousand distinct CDR3 sequences, 6.8% of which occur a single time. The biggest ten clones account for roughly a sixth of the sample. This specimen was PBMCs, taken 35 to 50 days after the first yellow fever vaccination. The source of these receptors is a man younger than 35 who received the YFV17D yellow fever vaccine.

This clonotype turned up a few times. The chain has TRBV19 and TRBJ1-4, with 7 positions matching TRBD1. J gave up 5 bases and V 11 bases, and 14 bases lay outside the gene matches. The CDR3 covers 15 residues. Germline-derived CDR1 and CDR2 are LNHDA and SQIVND (reference sequence). The CDR3 DNA reads as TGTGCCTCCTCGCTGCGGCAGGGGGAGAATGAAAAACTGTTTTTT. Protein product: CASSLRQGENEKLFF.

There are a few counts of this clonotype. The rearrangement joins TRBV9 to TRBJ2-2; tentatively, D is TRBD1 or TRBD2 (5 bases each). The germline V gene has CDR1 SGDLS and CDR2 YYNGEE. The CDR3 length is 17 residues. Between the trimmed V and J ends, which lost 2 bases and 0 bases, there was a span of 14 bases. In nucleotides, the CDR3 is TGTGCCAGCAGCGTCGACGGTGGGGGTTCGAACACCGGGGAGCTGTTTTTT. Translating it yields CASSVDGGGSNTGELFF.

The chain carries TRBV19 and TRBJ2-7, with 9 bases matching TRBD1. The CDR3 sequence is 15 residues long. Trimming at V came to 5 bases and at J to 4 bases, leaving 9 bases not matched to a gene. CDR1 and CDR2 from the germline V gene are LNHDA and SQIVND (reference sequence). Here the CDR3 DNA reads TGTGCCAGTAGTCTCGTGGGACAGGGTATTTACGAGCAGTACTTC. It specifies CASSLVGQGIYEQYF.

There are a few counts of this clonotype. The chain carries TRBV2 and TRBJ1-1; D is ambiguous. Germline lookup yields CDR1 SNHLY and CDR2 FYNNEI. This CDR3 spans 14 amino acids. V was cut by 10 bases and J by 1 base, with 16 bases left in between. The CDR3 protein is CATLKTGKNTEAFF. The CDR3 bases are TGTGCCACCCTTAAGACGGGGAAGAACACTGAAGCTTTCTTT.

Only a few counts were recorded for this clonotype. The gene calls are TRBV12-3 or TRBV12-4 and TRBJ1-6; D possibly corresponds to TRBD1 (6 bases). The V end lost 7 bases, the J end lost 6 bases, and 19 bases lay between the germline ends. This CDR3 contains 16 residues. CDR3 in amino acids: CASTPGSGHLNSPLHF. The CDR3 DNA follows: TGTGCCAGCACCCCAGGTTCGGGACACCTTAATTCACCCCTCCACTTT.

This clonotype was seen a handful of times. This chain links TRBV7-2 with TRBJ2-1; 16 nucleotides line up with TRBD2. The CDR3 consists of 14 residues. Germline V gene sequence: CDR1 SGHTA, CDR2 FQGNSA. Unmatched junction bases numbered 1, after V lost 4 bases and J lost 10 bases. The DNA for the CDR3 is TGTGCCAGCAGCTCGGGACTAGCGGGGGGGGAGCAGTTCTTC. Translation: CASSSGLAGGEQFF.

This clonotype was counted at least ten times. CDR3 loop: CASSLGYWGTNEKLFF. The CDR3, as DNA: TGTGCCAGCAGCTTGGGGTACTGGGGAACTAATGAAAAACTGTTTTTT. The chain joins TRBV5-8 to TRBJ1-4; D uncertain. The CDR3 contains 16 residues. The germline CDR1 and CDR2 sequences are SGHTS and YDEGEE. V lost 0 bases and J lost 1, with 10 bases in between.

This clonotype was found many times. CDR3 sequence (DNA): TGCGCCAGCAGCTTGGGATGGGCAGGCACAGATACGCAGTATTTT. The encoded protein is CASSLGWAGTDTQYF. The chain carries TRBV5-1 and TRBJ2-3; D is unclear. CDR1 SGHRS and CDR2 YFSETQ come from the germline V gene. Trimming removed 0 bases at V and 1 base at J, with 9 bases between. The CDR3 runs to 15 residues. The variable domain in full, with the rest retrieved from reference TRBV5-1 and TRBJ2-3, is KAGVTQTPRYLIKTRGQQVTLSCSPISGHRSVSWYQQTPGQGLQFLFEYFSETQRNKGNFPGRFSGRQFSNSRSEMNVSTLELGDSALYLCASSLGWAGTDTQYFGPGTRLTVL.